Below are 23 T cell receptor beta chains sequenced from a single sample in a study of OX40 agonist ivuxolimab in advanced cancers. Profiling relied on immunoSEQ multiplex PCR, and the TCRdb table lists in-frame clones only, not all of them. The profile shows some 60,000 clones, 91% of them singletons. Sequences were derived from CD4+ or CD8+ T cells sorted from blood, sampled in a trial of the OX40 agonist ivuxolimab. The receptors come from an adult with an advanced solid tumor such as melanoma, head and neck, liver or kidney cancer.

DNA of the CDR3: TGTGCCAGCAGTTACTTAGGGGTCGGAGGGAATCAGCCCCAGCATTTT. Its translation: CASSYLGVGGNQPQHF. The J gene is TRBJ1-5, the V gene TRBV6-6; a weak D match, TRBD1 (5 bases). This CDR3 region has 16 residues. Germline loops: CDR1 MNHNY, CDR2 SVGAGI (reference sequence). V was cut by 1 base and J by 4 bases, with 14 bases left in between.

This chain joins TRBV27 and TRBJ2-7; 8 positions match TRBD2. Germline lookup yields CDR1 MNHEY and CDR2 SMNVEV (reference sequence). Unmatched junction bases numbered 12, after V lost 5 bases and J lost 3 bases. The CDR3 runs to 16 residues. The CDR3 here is CASSGLGLAGNYEQYF. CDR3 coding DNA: TGTGCCAGCAGTGGACTCGGACTAGCCGGAAACTACGAGCAGTACTTC.

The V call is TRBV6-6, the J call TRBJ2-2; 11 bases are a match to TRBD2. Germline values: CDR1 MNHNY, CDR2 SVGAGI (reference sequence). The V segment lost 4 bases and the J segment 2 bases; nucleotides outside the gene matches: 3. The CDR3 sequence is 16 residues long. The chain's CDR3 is CASSLLAGVNTGELFF. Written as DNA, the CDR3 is TGTGCCAGCAGTTTACTAGCGGGGGTTAACACCGGGGAGCTGTTTTTT.

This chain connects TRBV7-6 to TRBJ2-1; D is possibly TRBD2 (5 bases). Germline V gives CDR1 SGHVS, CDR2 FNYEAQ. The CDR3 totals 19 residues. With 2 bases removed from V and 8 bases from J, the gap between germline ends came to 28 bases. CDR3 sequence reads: CASSLPTPEVVTSSYEQFF. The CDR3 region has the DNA TGTGCCAGCAGCTTACCCACCCCCGAGGTGGTGACCTCTAGCTATGAGCAGTTCTTC.

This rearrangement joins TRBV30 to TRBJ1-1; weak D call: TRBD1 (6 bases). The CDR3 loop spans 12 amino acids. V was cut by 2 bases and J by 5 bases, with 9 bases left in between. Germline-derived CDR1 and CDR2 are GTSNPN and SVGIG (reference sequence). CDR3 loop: CAWSRTGTEAFF. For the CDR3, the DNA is TGTGCCTGGAGTAGAACAGGGACTGAAGCTTTCTTT.

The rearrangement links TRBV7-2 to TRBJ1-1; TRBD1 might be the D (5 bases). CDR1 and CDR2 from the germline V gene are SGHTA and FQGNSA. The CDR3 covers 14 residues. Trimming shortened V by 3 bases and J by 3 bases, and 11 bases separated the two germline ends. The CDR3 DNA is TGTGCCAGCAGCTTGTCCGACAGTTACACTGAAGCTTTCTTT. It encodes CASSLSDSYTEAFF.

The CDR3 here is CASSLVRDHLSGANVLTF. CDR3 coding DNA: TGTGCCAGCAGCTTAGTGCGGGACCATCTCTCTGGGGCCAACGTCCTGACTTTC. The chain recombines TRBV13 with TRBJ2-6; possible D gene TRBD2, 6 bases. The CDR3 sequence is 18 residues long. Trimming took off 1 base at V and 0 bases at J, with 13 bases between the two ends. Germline V gives CDR1 PRHDT, CDR2 FYEKMQ (reference sequence).

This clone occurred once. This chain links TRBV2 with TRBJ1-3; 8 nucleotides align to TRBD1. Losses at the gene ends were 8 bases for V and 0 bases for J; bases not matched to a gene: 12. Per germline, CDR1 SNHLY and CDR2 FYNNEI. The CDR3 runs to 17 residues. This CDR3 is CASGSEGQAYSGNTIYF. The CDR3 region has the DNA TGTGCCAGCGGGTCTGAGGGACAGGCTTACTCTGGAAACACCATATATTTT.

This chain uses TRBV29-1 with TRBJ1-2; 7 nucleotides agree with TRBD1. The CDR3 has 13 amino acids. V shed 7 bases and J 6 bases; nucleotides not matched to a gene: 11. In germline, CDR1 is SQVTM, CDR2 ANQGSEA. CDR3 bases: TGCAGCGGCATAACGGGACAGCCTAATGGCTACACCTTC. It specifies CSGITGQPNGYTF. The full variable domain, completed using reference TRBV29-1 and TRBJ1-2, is SAVISQKPSRDICQRGTSLTIQCQVDSQVTMMFWYRQQPGQSLTLIATANQGSEATYESGFVIDKFPISRPNLTFSTLTVSNMSPEDSSIYLCSGITGQPNGYTFGSGTRLTVV.

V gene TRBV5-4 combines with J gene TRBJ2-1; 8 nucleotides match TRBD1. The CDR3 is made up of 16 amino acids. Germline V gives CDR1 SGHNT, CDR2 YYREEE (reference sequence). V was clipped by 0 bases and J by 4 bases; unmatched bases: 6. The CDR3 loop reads CASSLAGQGLYNEQFF. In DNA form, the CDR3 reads TGTGCCAGCAGCTTGGCCGGACAGGGTCTATACAATGAGCAGTTCTTC.

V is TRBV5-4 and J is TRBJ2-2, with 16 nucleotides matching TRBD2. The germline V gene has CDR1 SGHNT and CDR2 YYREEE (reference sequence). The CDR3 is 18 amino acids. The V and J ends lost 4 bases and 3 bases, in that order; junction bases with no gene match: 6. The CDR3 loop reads CASSAGLAGGPDTGELFF. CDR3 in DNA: TGTGCCAGCAGCGCGGGACTAGCGGGAGGGCCGGACACCGGGGAGCTGTTTTTT.

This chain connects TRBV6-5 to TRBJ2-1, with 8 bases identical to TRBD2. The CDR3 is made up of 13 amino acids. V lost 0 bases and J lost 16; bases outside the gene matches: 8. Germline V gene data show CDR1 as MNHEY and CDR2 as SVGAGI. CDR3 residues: CASSYSLAGLTFF. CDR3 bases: TGTGCCAGCAGTTACTCTCTAGCGGGTCTTACCTTCTTC.

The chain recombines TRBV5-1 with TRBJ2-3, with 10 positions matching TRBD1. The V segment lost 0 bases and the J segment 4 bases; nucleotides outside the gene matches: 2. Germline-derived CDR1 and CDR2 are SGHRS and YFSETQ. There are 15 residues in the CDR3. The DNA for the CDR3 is TGCGCCAGCAGCTTGGGACAGGGGGCTCCAGATACGCAGTATTTT. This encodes CASSLGQGAPDTQYF. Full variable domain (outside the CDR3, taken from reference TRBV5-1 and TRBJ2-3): KAGVTQTPRYLIKTRGQQVTLSCSPISGHRSVSWYQQTPGQGLQFLFEYFSETQRNKGNFPGRFSGRQFSNSRSEMNVSTLELGDSALYLCASSLGQGAPDTQYFGPGTRLTVL.

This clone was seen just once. CDR3 in DNA: TGTGCCAGTGGCGGCTCTGGGGCCAACGTCCTGACTTTC. It specifies CASGGSGANVLTF. The V call is TRBV19, the J call TRBJ2-6; D gene uncertain. V was pared by 8 bases and J by 0 bases, with 5 bases between. Germline V gene lookup returns CDR1 LNHDA and CDR2 SQIVND (reference sequence). This CDR3 has 13 residues.

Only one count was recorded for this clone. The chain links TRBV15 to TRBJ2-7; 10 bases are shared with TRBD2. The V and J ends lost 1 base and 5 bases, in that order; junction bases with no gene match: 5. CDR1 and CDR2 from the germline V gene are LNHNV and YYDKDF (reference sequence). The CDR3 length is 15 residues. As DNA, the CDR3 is TGTGCCACCAGCAGAGCTCTAGCGGGAGAGGACGAGCAGTACTTC. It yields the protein CATSRALAGEDEQYF.

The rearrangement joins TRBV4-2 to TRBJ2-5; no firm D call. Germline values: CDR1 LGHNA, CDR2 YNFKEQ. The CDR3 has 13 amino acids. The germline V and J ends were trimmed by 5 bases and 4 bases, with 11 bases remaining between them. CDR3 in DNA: TGTGCCAGCAGCTATAGACTGGGAGAGACCCAGTACTTC. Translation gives CASSYRLGETQYF.

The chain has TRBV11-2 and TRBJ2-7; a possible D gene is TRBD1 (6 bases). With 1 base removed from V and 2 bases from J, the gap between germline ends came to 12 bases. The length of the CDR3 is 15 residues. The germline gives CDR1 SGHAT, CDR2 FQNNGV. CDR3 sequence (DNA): TGTGCCAGCAGCTTAGGGTGGACAGCAACCTACGAGCAGTACTTC. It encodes CASSLGWTATYEQYF.

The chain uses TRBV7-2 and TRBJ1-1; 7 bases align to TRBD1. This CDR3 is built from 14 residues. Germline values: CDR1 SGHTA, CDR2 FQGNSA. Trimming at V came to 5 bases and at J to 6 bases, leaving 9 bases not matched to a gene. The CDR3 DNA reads TGTGCCAGCAGCCCAGGACAGGCCTATCCTGAAGCTTTCTTT. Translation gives CASSPGQAYPEAFF.

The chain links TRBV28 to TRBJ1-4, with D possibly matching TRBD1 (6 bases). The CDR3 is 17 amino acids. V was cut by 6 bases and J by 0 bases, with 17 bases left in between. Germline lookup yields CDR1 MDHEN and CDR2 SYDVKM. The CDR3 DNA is TGTGCCAGCAGCCAGGCAGGGGTCGTAGCAACTAATGAAAAACTGTTTTTT. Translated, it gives CASSQAGVVATNEKLFF.

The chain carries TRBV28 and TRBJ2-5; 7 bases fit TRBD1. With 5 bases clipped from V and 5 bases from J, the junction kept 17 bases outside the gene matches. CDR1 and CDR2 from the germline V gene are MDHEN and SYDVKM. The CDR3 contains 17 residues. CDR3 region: CASSVPKGTERGETQYF. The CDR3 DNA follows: TGTGCCAGCAGTGTTCCCAAGGGGACAGAACGAGGGGAGACCCAGTACTTC. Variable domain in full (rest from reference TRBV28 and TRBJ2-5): DVKVTQSSRYLVKRTGEKVFLECVQDMDHENMFWYRQDPGLGLRLIYFSYDVKMKEKGDIPEGYSVSREKKERFSLILESASTNQTSMYLCASSVPKGTERGETQYFGPGTRLLVL.

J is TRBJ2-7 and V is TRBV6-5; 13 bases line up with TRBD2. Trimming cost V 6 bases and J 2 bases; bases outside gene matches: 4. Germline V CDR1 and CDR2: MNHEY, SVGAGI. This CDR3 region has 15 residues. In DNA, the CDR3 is TGTGCCAGCAGAACACTAGCGGGAGGGGCCTACGAGCAGTACTTC. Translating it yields CASRTLAGGAYEQYF.

The DNA of the CDR3 is TGTGCCAGCACCTATCTTCGCCGGACCAATCCCACCGGGGAGCTGTTTTTT. It is translated as CASTYLRRTNPTGELFF. This chain joins TRBV7-2 and TRBJ2-2; D is uncertain. V was cut by 7 bases and J by 4 bases, with 22 bases left in between. Per the germline V gene, CDR1 is SGHTA and CDR2 is FQGNSA. The CDR3 sequence is 17 residues long.

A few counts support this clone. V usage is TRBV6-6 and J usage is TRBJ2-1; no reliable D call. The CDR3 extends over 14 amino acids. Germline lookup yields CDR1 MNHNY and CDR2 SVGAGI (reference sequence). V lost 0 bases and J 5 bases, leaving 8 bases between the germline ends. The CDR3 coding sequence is TGTGCCAGCAGTTACTCGAGGCTAAACAATGAGCAGTTCTTC. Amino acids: CASSYSRLNNEQFF.